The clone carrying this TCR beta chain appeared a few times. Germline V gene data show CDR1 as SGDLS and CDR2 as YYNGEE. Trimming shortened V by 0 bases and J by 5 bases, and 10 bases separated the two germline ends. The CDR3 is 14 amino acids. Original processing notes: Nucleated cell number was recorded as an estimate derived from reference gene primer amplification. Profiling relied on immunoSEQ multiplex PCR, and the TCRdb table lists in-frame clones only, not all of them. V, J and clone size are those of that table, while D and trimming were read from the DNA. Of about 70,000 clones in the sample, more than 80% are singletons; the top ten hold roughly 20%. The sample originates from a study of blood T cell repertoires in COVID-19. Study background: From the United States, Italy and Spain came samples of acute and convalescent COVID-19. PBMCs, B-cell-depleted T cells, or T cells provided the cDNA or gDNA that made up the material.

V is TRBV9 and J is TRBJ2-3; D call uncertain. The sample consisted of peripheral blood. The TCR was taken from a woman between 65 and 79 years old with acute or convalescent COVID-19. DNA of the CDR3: TGTGCCAGCAGCGTAGTAGCCTTCGGAGATACGCAGTATTTT. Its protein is CASSVVAFGDTQYF.